A selection of T cell receptor beta chains follows, all from one sample in a study of T-cell memory formation after mild COVID-19. TCRdb ran MiXCR on the 5' RACE reads and lists one entry per CDR3 protein. The data show 260,000 or so distinct CDR3 sequences, 15% to 20% seen once. The source material was PBMCs or a T cell subset sorted from them (not recorded which). Receptor source: a man between 18 and 35 years old who had mild COVID-19 (a few samples of this study predate the infection). Cell type and time point are not known. Both conserved end residues are part of each CDR3. The D gene is left open where the match is weak. Expanded clones are given a class, and other clones once, few, many or no size at all.

TRBJ1-2 | TRBV20-1 | - | - | CSAEYPYNYGYTF | TGCAGTGCTGAGTACCCCTATAACTATGGCTACACCTTC
TRBJ2-3 | TRBV12-3/TRBV12-4 | - | many | CASSWQGSTDTQYF | TGTGCCAGCAGTTGGCAGGGGAGCACAGATACGCAGTATTTT
TRBJ2-5 | TRBV6-2/TRBV6-3 | - | few | CASSSADYPSAQYF | TGTGCCAGCAGTTCTGCGGACTACCCGTCGGCCCAGTACTTC
TRBJ2-1 | TRBV20-1 | - | many | CSALGLSSSYNEQFF | TGCAGTGCGCTGGGACTTTCCAGCTCCTACAATGAGCAGTTCTTC
TRBJ1-6 | TRBV7-2 | - | few | CASRIQRSPLHF | TGTGCCAGCAGAATACAAAGATCACCCCTCCACTTT
TRBJ1-3 | TRBV7-3 | - | - | CASSLPPRGIGRNTIYF | TGTGCCAGCAGCCTCCCTCCCAGGGGAATCGGGCGAAACACCATATATTTT
TRBJ2-5 | TRBV12-3/TRBV12-4 | - | - | CASSQGDQETQYF | TGTGCCAGCAGCCAGGGAGATCAAGAGACCCAGTACTTC
TRBJ2-1 | TRBV5-1 | TRBD2 | many | CASSPSSGVYNEQFF | TGCGCCAGCAGCCCCTCCAGCGGGGTCTACAATGAGCAGTTCTTC
TRBJ2-1 | TRBV5-1 | TRBD1 | many | CASSNTGVGEQFF | TGCGCCAGCAGCAACACAGGGGTAGGTGAGCAGTTCTTC
TRBJ2-1 | TRBV7-3 | - | - | CASSIPLGEQFF | TGTGCCAGCAGCATCCCGTTAGGGGAGCAGTTCTTC
TRBJ2-5 | TRBV7-2 | - | few | CASSPRSNWETQYF | TGTGCCAGCAGCCCAAGAAGTAACTGGGAGACCCAGTACTTC
TRBJ1-6 | TRBV18 | - | few | CASLPNNNSPLHF | TGTGCCAGTCTGCCCAATAATAATTCACCCCTCCACTTT
TRBJ1-5 | TRBV19 | - | - | CASSRRQEGGNQPQHF | TGTGCCAGTAGTCGACGACAGGAGGGCGGCAATCAGCCCCAGCATTTT
TRBJ1-5 | TRBV28 | TRBD1 | few | CASIGQGSRSNQPQHF | TGTGCCAGCATTGGACAGGGGTCCCGTAGCAATCAGCCCCAGCATTTT
TRBJ2-7 | TRBV5-1 | - | few | CASSLRGWVTYEQYF | TGCGCCAGCAGCTTGAGGGGATGGGTAACCTACGAGCAGTACTTC
TRBJ2-5 | TRBV4-3 | - | - | CASSQEQAQETQYF | TGCGCCAGCAGCCAAGAGCAGGCCCAAGAGACCCAGTACTTC
TRBJ2-1 | TRBV4-1 | TRBD1 | few | CASSPSGTGRNEQFF | TGCGCCAGCAGCCCCTCCGGGACAGGGAGGAATGAGCAGTTCTTC
TRBJ2-7 | TRBV15 | - | many | CATSSGIGSSYEQYF | TGTGCCACCAGCAGCGGGATAGGGAGCTCCTACGAGCAGTACTTC
TRBJ1-4 | TRBV6-2/TRBV6-3 | - | few | CASNNRRRGEKLFF | TGTGCCAGCAATAACAGAAGACGGGGTGAAAAACTGTTTTTT
TRBJ2-7 | TRBV7-9 | TRBD1 | once | CASSDSGTGDHEQYF | TGTGCCAGCAGTGACTCCGGGACAGGGGACCACGAGCAGTACTTC
TRBJ2-1 | TRBV11-2 | - | many | CASSGGGGQGLKQFF | TGTGCCAGCAGCGGGGGGGGCGGACAGGGCTTGAAGCAGTTCTTC
TRBJ2-5 | TRBV14 | TRBD2 | - | CASSQDLAGYQETQYF | TGTGCCAGCAGCCAAGATCTAGCGGGGTACCAAGAGACCCAGTACTTC
TRBJ1-2 | TRBV5-6 | - | - | CASSARQLYGYTF | TGTGCCAGCAGCGCAAGACAGCTCTATGGCTACACCTTC
TRBJ2-1 | TRBV5-1 | - | many | CASSPDWRGSSYNEQFF | TGCGCCAGCAGCCCAGATTGGAGAGGGAGCTCCTACAATGAGCAGTTCTTC
TRBJ2-5 | TRBV5-6 | TRBD2 | few | CASSPGLAGGWETQYF | TGTGCCAGCAGCCCAGGACTAGCGGGGGGCTGGGAGACCCAGTACTTC
TRBJ1-1 | TRBV6-1 | - | - | CASALGRGGGTEAFF | TGTGCCAGCGCACTGGGGAGGGGAGGGGGCACTGAAGCTTTCTTT
TRBJ2-3 | TRBV7-2 | - | few | CASSLVGGDTDTQYF | TGTGCCAGCAGCTTAGTAGGGGGGGACACAGATACGCAGTATTTT
TRBJ2-5 | TRBV7-2 | - | few | CASSLDLPGTQYF | TGTGCCAGCAGCTTAGACCTCCCCGGGACCCAGTACTTC
TRBJ2-3 | TRBV7-2 | TRBD2 | few | CASSFQAGVADTQYF | TGTGCCAGCAGCTTCCAGGCGGGGGTCGCAGATACGCAGTATTTT
TRBJ1-5 | TRBV7-9 | - | - | CASSLGRSSNQPQHF | TGTGCCAGCAGCTTAGGACGGTCTAGCAATCAGCCCCAGCATTTT
TRBJ1-1 | TRBV4-1 | TRBD1 | few | CASRQGANTEAFF | TGCGCCAGCAGGCAGGGGGCCAACACTGAAGCTTTCTTT
TRBJ2-3 | TRBV11-2 | - | few | CASSLVGTPSTDTQYF | TGTGCCAGCAGCTTAGTTGGAACACCTAGCACAGATACGCAGTATTTT
TRBJ2-1 | TRBV7-2 | TRBD2 | - | CASSELGVSGMNEQFF | TGTGCCAGCAGCGAGTTAGGGGTTAGCGGGATGAATGAGCAGTTCTTC
TRBJ2-3 | TRBV27 | TRBD1 | few | CASSLQGATQYF | TGTGCCAGCAGCTTGCAGGGGGCGACGCAGTATTTT
TRBJ2-1 | TRBV20-1 | - | - | CSASTGFYEQFF | TGCAGTGCTAGTACGGGGTTCTATGAGCAGTTCTTC
TRBJ2-3 | TRBV20-1 | - | - | CSASRDLRTDTQYF | TGCAGTGCTAGCCGGGACTTACGCACAGATACGCAGTATTTT
TRBJ2-5 | TRBV19 | - | - | CASSIAPPQETQYF | TGTGCCAGTAGTATTGCCCCCCCACAAGAGACCCAGTACTTC
TRBJ2-7 | TRBV7-2 | - | few | CASSSALGAYEQYF | TGTGCCAGCAGTTCGGCCCTCGGGGCCTACGAGCAGTACTTC